These 15 T cell receptor beta chains share one sample of origin, sequenced in a study of cytomegalovirus exposure and HLA in healthy donors. The primer mix had 60 Vbeta and 13 Jbeta primers. The method was immunoSEQ multiplex PCR; TCRdb's version includes in-frame clones alone and lacks a portion of them. This sample has under 150,000 clones; around 80% occur once, and the top ten carry under 2.5%. Sequenced sample: PBMCs. The receptors shown here come from a man younger than 45 in good health and CMV-seronegative.

V gene TRBV5-1 combines with J gene TRBJ2-5; no clear D. The CDR3 runs 14 residues. The germline V gene has CDR1 SGHRS and CDR2 YFSETQ. V lost 5 bases and J lost 2, with 13 bases in between. For the CDR3, the DNA is TGCGCCAGCAGTACCCTTCCACAGCAAGAGACCCAGTACTTC. Protein sequence: CASSTLPQQETQYF.

The V and J genes are TRBV27 and TRBJ1-2; 10 positions match TRBD1. The junction had 8 bases not matched to a gene; V was cut back by 5 bases and J by 2 bases. The CDR3 length is 16 residues. The germline V gene has CDR1 MNHEY and CDR2 SMNVEV (reference sequence). CDR3 bases: TGTGCCAGCAGTCCCGACTCGGGACAGGGGAACTATGGCTACACCTTC. Residues: CASSPDSGQGNYGYTF.

This clone was seen more than once but under ten times. The V call is TRBV19, the J call TRBJ2-1; D may be TRBD2 (5 bases). Trimming stripped 5 bases from V and 5 bases from J, with 16 bases between. The CDR3 has 15 amino acids. CDR1 is LNHDA and CDR2 is SQIVND in the germline V gene (reference sequence). This chain's CDR3 is CASSLQGLVHNEQFF. The DNA for the CDR3 is TGTGCCAGTAGTCTCCAAGGACTGGTTCACAATGAGCAGTTCTTC.

The chain is built from TRBV5-5 and TRBJ2-5, with D possibly TRBD1 on 6 matching bases. The V end lost 3 bases, the J end lost 2 bases, and 8 bases lay between the germline ends. The germline V gene encodes CDR1 SGHKS and CDR2 YYEKEE (reference sequence). The CDR3 has 13 amino acids. CDR3 DNA sequence: TGTGCCAGCAGCTGGGGGACACAAGAGACCCAGTACTTC. Translating it yields CASSWGTQETQYF. Full variable domain (missing parts from reference TRBV5-5 and TRBJ2-5): DAGVTQSPTHLIKTRGQQVTLRCSPISGHKSVSWYQQVLGQGPQFIFQYYEKEERGRGNFPDRFSARQFPNYSSELNVNALLLGDSALYLCASSWGTQETQYFGPGTRLLVL.

This chain connects TRBV5-4 to TRBJ2-1, with D hard to call. V shed 0 bases and J shed 1 base, with 2 bases lying between them. Germline CDR1 is SGHNT and CDR2 is YYREEE (reference sequence). The CDR3 sequence is 13 residues long. CDR3 sequence reads: CASSLVSYNEQFF. The CDR3 coding sequence is TGTGCCAGCAGCTTGGTATCCTACAATGAGCAGTTCTTC.

The chain has TRBV5-1 and TRBJ1-2; 11 bases are a match to TRBD1. This CDR3 comprises 14 residues. Unmatched junction bases numbered 7, after V lost 4 bases and J lost 8 bases. Germline CDR1 is SGHRS and CDR2 is YFSETQ. CDR3 sequence (DNA): TGCGCCAGCAGCACCGGACAGGGGGCGACAGGCTACACCTTC. This codes for CASSTGQGATGYTF.

The genes are TRBV5-4 and TRBJ1-4, with TRBD1 matching over 7 bases. V gave up 0 bases and J gave up 1 base; unmatched junction bases: 3. This CDR3 has 16 residues. Germline loops: CDR1 SGHNT, CDR2 YYREEE (reference sequence). DNA for the CDR3: TGTGCCAGCAGCTTGGCGGGACAGCAAACTAATGAAAAACTGTTTTTT. Translation: CASSLAGQQTNEKLFF.

The rearrangement links TRBV29-1 to TRBJ1-1; 7 positions agree with TRBD1. This CDR3 region has 13 residues. Germline CDR1 SQVTM, CDR2 ANQGSEA. Trimming took 4 bases from V and 6 from J; bases not matched to a gene: 8. The CDR3 region is CSVVQRQGPEAFF. The CDR3 DNA follows: TGCAGCGTTGTTCAAAGACAGGGCCCTGAAGCTTTCTTT.

This clone came up once. The gene calls are TRBV6-1 and TRBJ1-5; TRBD1 agrees at 7 bases. Germline V gene sequence: CDR1 MNHNS, CDR2 SASEGT. The CDR3 contains 14 residues. Germline trimming cut 8 bases from V and 3 bases from J; bases unmatched to any gene: 7. The CDR3 DNA reads as TGTGCCAGCGATGGACAGGCGCTCAATCAGCCCCAGCATTTT. Protein sequence: CASDGQALNQPQHF.

V gene TRBV5-1 combines with J gene TRBJ2-7, with D possibly being TRBD2 (5 bases). The V end was cut by 0 bases, the J end by 2 bases, with 15 bases between. Germline CDR1 is SGHRS and CDR2 is YFSETQ. The CDR3 has 16 residues. The CDR3 here is CASSLGPRGSPYEQYF. CDR3 in DNA: TGCGCCAGCAGCTTGGGGCCCCGGGGATCCCCCTACGAGCAGTACTTC.

The V call is TRBV5-1, the J call TRBJ1-3; unclear D gene. Deletions cut 0 bases from V and 4 bases from J, with 11 bases between. Germline loops: CDR1 SGHRS, CDR2 YFSETQ. The CDR3 loop spans 15 amino acids. Written as DNA, the CDR3 is TGCGCCAGCAGCTTGGTCGCTAACGGGGGAAACACCATATATTTT. This translates into CASSLVANGGNTIYF.

This chain uses TRBV4-2 with TRBJ2-4; TRBD1 is a possible D gene (6 bases). V was cut by 1 base and J by 3 bases, with 13 bases left in between. The CDR3 sequence is 16 residues long. The germline CDR1 and CDR2 sequences are LGHNA and YNFKEQ. CDR3 sequence reads: CASSQGERTDKNIQYF. Here the CDR3 DNA reads TGTGCCAGCAGCCAAGGAGAACGGACAGACAAAAACATTCAGTACTTC.

V is TRBV21-1 and J is TRBJ1-3; the D call of TRBD1 is as the table states it, not checked on the DNA. TRBV21-1 has pseudogene status. This CDR3 has 14 amino acids. CDR3 nucleotides: TGTGCCAGCAGCAAAAAGGGGCCTGGAAACACCATATATTTT. It specifies CASSKKGPGNTIYF.

This chain joins TRBV7-2 and TRBJ1-1, with 9 bases that match TRBD1. Germline CDR1 is SGHTA and CDR2 is FQGNSA. The CDR3 runs 14 residues. The V gene end was trimmed by 2 bases and the J gene end by 8 bases; junction bases not matched to a gene: 6. The CDR3 here is CASSLSTGGREAFF. For the CDR3, the DNA is TGTGCCAGCAGCTTAAGCACAGGGGGCAGGGAAGCTTTCTTT.

The chain employs TRBV21-1 and TRBJ1-5. TRBV21-1 is labeled a pseudogene. The length of the CDR3 is 17 residues. CDR3 sequence reads: CASSSSQAGDSNQPQHF. Here the CDR3 DNA reads TGTGCCAGCAGCTCTTCTCAAGCGGGGGATAGCAATCAGCCCCAGCATTTT.